Presented here are 27 T cell receptor beta chains from one specimen sequenced in a study of OX40 agonist ivuxolimab in advanced cancers. The table came from immunoSEQ multiplex PCR; TCRdb's copy has only in-frame clones and leaves some out. The sample holds more than 10,000 clones; approximately 82% are singletons and the top ten take roughly 19%. Specimen: CD4+ or CD8+ T cells sorted from blood, collected in a trial of the OX40 agonist ivuxolimab. The receptor source for this set is an adult with an advanced solid tumor such as melanoma, head and neck, liver or kidney cancer.

V is TRBV4-3 and J is TRBJ1-2; D is possibly TRBD1 (5 bases). V shed 1 base and J shed 4 bases, with 13 bases lying between them. This CDR3 is 15 amino acids long. In germline, CDR1 is LGHNA, CDR2 YSLEER. CDR3 sequence: CASSQGDSEPYGYTF. The DNA of the CDR3 is TGCGCCAGCAGCCAAGGGGACTCCGAACCCTATGGCTACACCTTC.

V gene TRBV6-5 combines with J gene TRBJ2-7; D ambiguous. Trimming cost V 0 bases and J 3 bases, with 6 bases left between them. CDR1 MNHEY and CDR2 SVGAGI come from the germline V gene. The CDR3 has 13 amino acids. This CDR3 is CASSYSGNYEQYF. CDR3 DNA sequence: TGTGCCAGCAGTTACTCAGGGAACTACGAGCAGTACTTC.

V is TRBV7-9 and J is TRBJ2-7; D uncertain. The CDR3 runs to 13 residues. The V end lost 5 bases, the J end lost 2 bases, and 10 bases lay between the germline ends. From germline, CDR1 is SEHNR and CDR2 FQNEAQ (reference sequence). In DNA, the CDR3 is TGTGCCAGCAGCCCGGCAGGTCCCTACGAGCAGTACTTC. It specifies CASSPAGPYEQYF.

V and J are TRBV4-3 and TRBJ2-1, with a tentative D call TRBD2 (6 bases). The V end was cut by 6 bases, the J end by 2 bases, with 14 bases between. The germline V gene encodes CDR1 LGHNA and CDR2 YSLEER. The CDR3 consists of 15 residues. This CDR3 is CASSQDYSTYNEQFF. The CDR3, as DNA: TGCGCCAGCAGTCAGGACTACTCCACCTACAATGAGCAGTTCTTC.

This clone was counted a single time. The rearrangement uses TRBV7-6 and TRBJ1-1; 7 nucleotides line up with TRBD1. V was pared by 0 bases and J by 1 base, with 8 bases of the junction left unmatched. Per the germline V gene, CDR1 is SGHVS and CDR2 is FNYEAQ. CDR3 length: 17 residues. CDR3 loop: CASSLAPRGYGNTEAFF. The CDR3 region has the DNA TGTGCCAGCAGCTTAGCCCCCAGGGGGTATGGGAACACTGAAGCTTTCTTT.

This clone showed up just a few times. The chain couples TRBV9 to TRBJ1-3; D remains unclear. CDR3 length equals 12 residues. The germline gives CDR1 SGDLS, CDR2 YYNGEE. Trimming left V 4 bases short and J 2 bases short, with 4 bases between. CDR3 amino acids: CASSWAGNTIYF. The CDR3 DNA is TGTGCCAGCAGCTGGGCTGGAAACACCATATATTTT.

By sample fraction, this clone is medium-sized. The chain combines TRBV11-2 with TRBJ2-3, with D unclear. The CDR3 runs to 12 residues. Trimming removed 3 bases at V and 2 bases at J, with 3 bases between. Looked up from germline, CDR1 is SGHAT and CDR2 is FQNNGV. CDR3 sequence (DNA): TGTGCCAGCAGCTTGTCCACAGATACGCAGTATTTT. Its translation: CASSLSTDTQYF.

The chain carries TRBV13 and TRBJ2-5; 12 nucleotides agree with TRBD2. Trimming at V came to 6 bases and at J to 1 base, leaving 6 bases not matched to a gene. The CDR3 has 16 amino acids. Looked up from germline, CDR1 is PRHDT and CDR2 is FYEKMQ (reference sequence). The CDR3 here is CASSEGLAGLQETQYF. DNA for the CDR3: TGTGCCAGCAGTGAAGGACTAGCGGGGCTCCAAGAGACCCAGTACTTC.

The J gene is TRBJ1-1, the V gene TRBV28; D possibly corresponds to TRBD1 (5 bases). The germline V gene has CDR1 MDHEN and CDR2 SYDVKM. The CDR3 spans 15 residues. V was shortened by 5 bases and J by 0 bases, with 13 bases between the two germline ends. The CDR3 region is CASSPLQEMNTEAFF. The DNA of the CDR3 is TGTGCCAGCAGTCCTCTACAGGAGATGAACACTGAAGCTTTCTTT. Combining the CDR3 with reference TRBV28 and TRBJ1-1 gives the whole variable domain DVKVTQSSRYLVKRTGEKVFLECVQDMDHENMFWYRQDPGLGLRLIYFSYDVKMKEKGDIPEGYSVSREKKERFSLILESASTNQTSMYLCASSPLQEMNTEAFFGQGTRLTVV.

This clone has more than one count but fewer than ten. The chain couples TRBV7-8 to TRBJ2-5; D is possibly TRBD1 (6 bases). With 4 bases removed from V and 1 base from J, the gap between germline ends came to 16 bases. Germline lookup yields CDR1 SGHVS and CDR2 FQNEAQ. The CDR3 runs 16 residues. The CDR3 DNA reads TGTGCCAGCAGCTCGGTCGCCCAGGGGTCCCAAGAGACCCAGTACTTC. Amino acid sequence: CASSSVAQGSQETQYF.

The V gene is TRBV11-2, the J gene TRBJ2-1, with unresolved D. Trimming shortened V by 4 bases and J by 8 bases, and 9 bases separated the two germline ends. The CDR3 loop spans 12 amino acids. Per germline, CDR1 SGHAT and CDR2 FQNNGV. The DNA for the CDR3 is TGTGCCAGCAGCTCCGTCGGCGATGAGCAGTTCTTC. This gives the protein CASSSVGDEQFF.

The gene calls are TRBV27 and TRBJ1-4; D is ambiguous. The germline gives CDR1 MNHEY, CDR2 SMNVEV (reference sequence). With 5 bases removed from V and 5 bases from J, the gap between germline ends came to 9 bases. This CDR3 comprises 13 residues. The CDR3 protein is CASSVQLNEKLFF. DNA of the CDR3: TGTGCCAGCAGTGTCCAGTTAAATGAAAAACTGTTTTTT.

The V call is TRBV11-2, the J call TRBJ2-7; 10 bases fit TRBD1. V shed 4 bases and J 5 bases; nucleotides not matched to a gene: 11. The V gene's germline CDR1 is SGHAT and CDR2 FQNNGV. There are 16 residues in the CDR3. CDR3 in amino acids: CASSSRSRDRGDEQYF. The CDR3 DNA reads as TGTGCCAGCAGCTCCCGGTCTAGGGACAGGGGTGACGAGCAGTACTTC.

The sample holds a few counts of this clone. V is TRBV10-3 and J is TRBJ2-7; unclear D gene. In germline, CDR1 is ENHRY, CDR2 SYGVKD. The CDR3 has 12 amino acids. The germline V and J ends were trimmed by 5 bases and 3 bases, with 8 bases remaining between them. In DNA form, the CDR3 reads TGTGCCATCAGTCAAGGAGTCTACGAGCAGTACTTC. Amino acid sequence: CAISQGVYEQYF.

A note on this clone: The same CDR3 also results from other DNA sequences found in this sample. The gene calls are TRBV9 and TRBJ2-7; the D gene is possibly TRBD2 (7 bases). The germline V and J ends were trimmed by 3 bases and 5 bases, with 21 bases remaining between them. CDR1 is SGDLS, CDR2 YYNGEE, per germline. This CDR3 region has 16 residues. CDR3 amino acids: CASSEGGWSRADEQYF. CDR3 DNA sequence: TGTGCCAGCAGCGAGGGGGGGTGGAGTAGGGCTGACGAGCAGTACTTC.

The V and J genes are TRBV27 and TRBJ1-1, with 11 bases that match TRBD1. J lost 5 bases, V lost 0 bases, and 11 bases had no gene match. The CDR3 is made up of 18 amino acids. Germline assignment: CDR1 MNHEY and CDR2 SMNVEV (reference sequence). CDR3 sequence (DNA): TGTGCCAGCAGTTTATCGTGGACAGGGGGCGAAGAGGGGACTGAAGCTTTCTTT. It yields the protein CASSLSWTGGEEGTEAFF.

As DNA, the CDR3 is TGTGCCAGCAGCACTCAGGGGAATCAGCCCCAGCATTTT. Translation: CASSTQGNQPQHF. The chain is built from TRBV5-6 and TRBJ1-5; a weak D match, TRBD1 (6 bases). Germline V gene lookup returns CDR1 SGHDT and CDR2 YYEEEE. V gave up 4 bases and J gave up 4 bases, with 9 bases separating them. This CDR3 has 13 amino acids.

The chain couples TRBV30 to TRBJ1-2; D is perhaps TRBD1 (5 bases). In germline, CDR1 is GTSNPN, CDR2 SVGIG (reference sequence). This CDR3 contains 13 residues. V lost 2 bases and J 5 bases, leaving 12 bases between the germline ends. CDR3 coding DNA: TGTGCCTGGAGTCCCAACAGGAAATATGGCTACACCTTC. Protein sequence: CAWSPNRKYGYTF.

This chain connects TRBV7-6 to TRBJ2-7, with D possibly matching TRBD1 (6 bases). Trimming left V 4 bases short and J 3 bases short, with 16 bases between. Germline assignment: CDR1 SGHVS and CDR2 FNYEAQ. The CDR3 covers 15 residues. CDR3 region: CASSSPGTSFYEQYF. The CDR3 DNA follows: TGTGCCAGCAGCTCCCCCGGGACATCGTTCTACGAGCAGTACTTC.

V usage is TRBV28 and J usage is TRBJ2-7, with TRBD2 as a possible D gene (6 bases). The germline V gene has CDR1 MDHEN and CDR2 SYDVKM. The CDR3 is 12 residues long. V gave up 6 bases and J gave up 4 bases, with 10 bases separating them. The DNA for the CDR3 is TGTGCCAGCAGCCTGACTAGTTACGAGCAGTACTTC. Translating it yields CASSLTSYEQYF.

The rearrangement joins TRBV19 to TRBJ2-1; 9 positions agree with TRBD2. CDR1 and CDR2 (germline): LNHDA, SQIVND (reference sequence). This CDR3 contains 14 residues. V shed 3 bases and J 5 bases; nucleotides not matched to a gene: 2. CDR3 residues: CASSILAGHNEQFF. CDR3 bases: TGTGCCAGTAGTATCCTAGCGGGGCACAATGAGCAGTTCTTC.

The chain employs TRBV10-2 and TRBJ1-5, with 7 positions matching TRBD1. The CDR3 contains 17 residues. Trimming at V came to 0 bases and at J to 4 bases, leaving 9 bases not matched to a gene. The germline gives CDR1 WSHSY, CDR2 SAAADI. For the CDR3, the DNA is TGCGCCAGCAGTGAGTCCTCTGGCCGGGACAGAAATCAGCCCCAGCATTTT. Translating gives CASSESSGRDRNQPQHF.

The CDR3 coding sequence is TGTGCCAGCAGTCCATCGGGTTTGAACGAGCAGTACTTC. Translation gives CASSPSGLNEQYF. The gene calls are TRBV6-7 and TRBJ2-7; no clear D. TRBV6-7 is sorted into the ORF group, with uncertain function. The ends were cut back, 5 bases at V and 5 bases at J, with 13 bases in the middle. There are 13 residues in the CDR3.

This clone was detected a few times. This chain joins TRBV2 and TRBJ2-7, with TRBD1 as a possible D gene (5 bases). The V end lost 6 bases, the J end lost 7 bases, and 16 bases lay between the germline ends. The CDR3 consists of 13 residues. Germline V gene lookup returns CDR1 SNHLY and CDR2 FYNNEI. CDR3 residues: CASRQETWSEQYF. DNA for the CDR3: TGTGCCAGCAGACAGGAGACTTGGTCGGAGCAGTACTTC.

This chain links TRBV5-6 with TRBJ2-7, with a possible D match to TRBD1 (7 bases). This CDR3 comprises 15 residues. The V and J ends lost 2 bases and 4 bases respectively, with 16 bases between them. Germline values: CDR1 SGHDT, CDR2 YYEEEE. The CDR3 loop is CASSFRGGGRYEQYF. The CDR3 nucleotides read TGTGCCAGCAGCTTCCGCGGAGGGGGCCGTTACGAGCAGTACTTC.

V usage is TRBV4-1 and J usage is TRBJ1-1; no firm D call. The CDR3 length is 14 residues. Germline V lookup: CDR1 MGHRA, CDR2 YSYEKL. V lost 1 base, J lost 3 bases, and 9 bases lay in between. DNA of the CDR3: TGCGCCAGCAGCCAAGGGGAGAGGGACACTGAAGCTTTCTTT. Amino acid sequence: CASSQGERDTEAFF.

The V call is TRBV7-8, the J call TRBJ1-2; perhaps TRBD1 as D (5 bases). The CDR3 spans 12 residues. V was cut by 3 bases and J by 8 bases, with 10 bases left in between. CDR1 and CDR2 from the germline V gene are SGHVS and FQNEAQ. The CDR3 sequence is CASSFGTYGYTF. The DNA of the CDR3 is TGTGCCAGCAGCTTTGGGACGTACGGCTACACCTTC.